The TCR beta chain described here comes from a study of blood T cells in healthy people across ages. Overall study findings and caveats: The long-lived group displayed more naive CD4+ cells, plus higher diversity, than the aged donors did.

The CDR3 is made up of 15 amino acids. CDR1 KGHSH and CDR2 LQKENI come from the germline V gene. Through a sample-barcoded 5' primer and a J-beta primer mix, a second PCR was run for roughly 6 to 11 cycles. Any given sample supplied a minimum of 2.5 million CDR3-containing paired-end reads. Each CDR3 protein gets one entry after TCRdb re-called the 5' RACE reads with MiXCR. The sample records a few hundred thousand distinct CDR3 sequences, 25% to 30% being singletons. Drawn from each donor were 8.5 to 10 milliliters of peripheral blood. Isolated PBMCs totaled at least 6.5 million in each sample. This clonotype came up a few times. Its antigen is not identified. One end of the junction is discordant with germline, which a read error may explain.

The chain is built from TRBV18 and TRBJ2-5, with 10 positions matching TRBD2. The clonotype originates from a woman aged 65 to 85 in good health. The sequenced sample consisted of blood. This CDR3 is CASSLTSGVQQTQYF. The CDR3 nucleotides read TGTGCCAGCTCACTAACTAGCGGGGTCCAACAGACCCAGTACTTC.